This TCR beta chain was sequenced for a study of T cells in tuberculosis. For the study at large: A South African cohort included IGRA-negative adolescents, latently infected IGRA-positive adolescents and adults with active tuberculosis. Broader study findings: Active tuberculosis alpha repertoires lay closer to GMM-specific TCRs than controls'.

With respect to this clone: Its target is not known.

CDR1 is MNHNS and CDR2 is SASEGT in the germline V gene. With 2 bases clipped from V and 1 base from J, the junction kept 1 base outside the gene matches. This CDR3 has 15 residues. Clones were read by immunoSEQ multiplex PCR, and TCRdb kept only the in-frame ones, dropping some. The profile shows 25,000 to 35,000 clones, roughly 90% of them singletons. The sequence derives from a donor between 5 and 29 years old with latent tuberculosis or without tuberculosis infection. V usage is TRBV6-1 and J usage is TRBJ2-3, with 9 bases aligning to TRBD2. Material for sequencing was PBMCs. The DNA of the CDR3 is TGTGCCAGCAGTGAAATAGCGGGGGGCACAGATACGCAGTATTTT. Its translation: CASSEIAGGTDTQYF.